The 6 T cell receptor beta chains below come from one sample, sequenced in a study of control samples from healthy donors and cancer patients. Here immunoSEQ multiplex PCR was the method, and the copy in TCRdb shows in-frame clones only, minus some. The table includes some 120,000 clones, 75% to 95% detected once. Sequencing input: blood. The receptors shown here come from a man aged 18 to 30 in good health.

The chain carries TRBV28 and TRBJ2-7; 8 positions match TRBD2. V shed 5 bases, J shed 6 bases, and the junction held 12 bases outside the gene matches. The germline V gene has CDR1 MDHEN and CDR2 SYDVKM. The CDR3 length is 15 residues. The CDR3 is CASSPGGGSSGEQYF. CDR3 DNA sequence: TGTGCCAGCAGTCCGGGAGGGGGATCAAGCGGCGAGCAGTACTTC.

The CDR3 DNA is TGTGCCAGCAGTCCCCCAAACTCTGGAAACACCATATATTTT. As protein: CASSPPNSGNTIYF. The chain uses TRBV25-1 and TRBJ1-3; D not resolved. Germline V CDR1 and CDR2: MGHDK, SYGVNS. Trimming stripped 5 bases from V and 0 bases from J, with 8 bases between. CDR3 length equals 14 residues. The variable domain in full, completed from reference TRBV25-1 and TRBJ1-3, reads EADIYQTPRYLVIGTGKKITLECSQTMGHDKMYWYQQDPGMELHLIHYSYGVNSTEKGDLSSESTVSRIRTEHFPLTLESARPSHTSQYLCASSPPNSGNTIYFGEGSWLTVV.

J is TRBJ2-7 and V is TRBV18, with TRBD2 identical over 7 bases. In germline, CDR1 is KGHSH, CDR2 LQKENI. Germline trimming cut 6 bases from V and 2 bases from J; bases unmatched to any gene: 7. The CDR3 covers 14 residues. The CDR3 here is CASSTAAGAYEQYF. CDR3 bases: TGTGCCAGCTCGACGGCTGCGGGGGCCTACGAGCAGTACTTC.

J is TRBJ2-3 and V is TRBV7-6; tentatively, D is TRBD2 (6 bases). Trimming left V 4 bases short and J 5 bases short, with 16 bases between. Germline V CDR1 and CDR2: SGHVS, FNYEAQ. This CDR3 is 15 amino acids long. The CDR3 bases are TGTGCCAGCAGCTCCTCGGGGGATTCTCAAGATACGCAGTATTTT. Translation gives CASSSSGDSQDTQYF.

The chain is built from TRBV28 and TRBJ1-5, with a possible D match to TRBD1 (6 bases). The CDR3 extends over 16 amino acids. Trimming stripped 5 bases from V and 0 bases from J, with 14 bases between. The V gene's germline CDR1 is MDHEN and CDR2 SYDVKM. The CDR3 reads CASSTRTVRSNQPQHF. CDR3 nucleotides: TGTGCCAGCAGTACTCGGACAGTTCGTAGCAATCAGCCCCAGCATTTT.

CDR3 sequence (DNA): TGTGCCAGCAGGACGTTAACGGCTCATTCACCCCTCCACTTT. It encodes CASRTLTAHSPLHF. The chain couples TRBV6-5 to TRBJ1-6; no firm D call. Trimming cost V 6 bases and J 8 bases, with 14 bases left between them. The CDR3 is 14 amino acids. Per germline, CDR1 MNHEY and CDR2 SVGAGI.